The T cell receptor beta chain under discussion was sequenced for a study of CD8 T cells in ankylosing spondylitis. Findings and caveats of the study: Clones linked to disease were reported to show significant enrichment in matched ankylosing spondylitis synovial fluid. A motif of 7 to 9 highly homologous TCR beta variants was seen as apparently characteristic of ankylosing spondylitis blood. CD8+ disease-linked clones were present at relatively low frequencies in blood.

In the case of this clonotype: The antigen remains unidentified.

With molecular barcodes, quantitative 5'-RACE was used to make the TCR beta libraries. TCRdb passed the 5' RACE reads through MiXCR, listing each CDR3 protein once. The top ten hold approximately 20% of the sample, which has 220,000 or so distinct CDR3 sequences, approximately 10% seen once. Material: blood, either unsorted or a sorted T cell fraction (not recorded which). The TCR originated in a male donor with ankylosing spondylitis or in good health (not recorded which).

The CDR3, as DNA: TGTGCCAGCAGTTCGGAGGGACAGGGGGGTTTCTGGAGCGAGCAGTACTTC. Protein product: CASSSEGQGGFWSEQYF. The rearrangement uses TRBV12-3 or TRBV12-4 and TRBJ2-7, with 11 bases fitting TRBD1. The CDR3 is 17 residues long. Trimming at V came to 4 bases and at J to 6 bases, leaving 14 bases not matched to a gene.